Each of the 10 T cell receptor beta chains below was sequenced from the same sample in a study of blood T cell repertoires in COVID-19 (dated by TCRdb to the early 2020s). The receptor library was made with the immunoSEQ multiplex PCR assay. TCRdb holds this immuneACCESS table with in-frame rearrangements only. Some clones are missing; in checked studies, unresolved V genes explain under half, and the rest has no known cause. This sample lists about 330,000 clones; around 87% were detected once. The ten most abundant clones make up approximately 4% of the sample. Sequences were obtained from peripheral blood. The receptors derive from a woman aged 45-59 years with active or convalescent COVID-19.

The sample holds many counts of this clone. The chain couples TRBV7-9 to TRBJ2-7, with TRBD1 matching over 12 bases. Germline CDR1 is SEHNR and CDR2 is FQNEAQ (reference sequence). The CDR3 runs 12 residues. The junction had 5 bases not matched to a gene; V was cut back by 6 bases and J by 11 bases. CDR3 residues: CASRWDRGPEYF. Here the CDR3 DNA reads TGTGCCAGCAGGTGGGACAGGGGGCCGGAGTACTTC.

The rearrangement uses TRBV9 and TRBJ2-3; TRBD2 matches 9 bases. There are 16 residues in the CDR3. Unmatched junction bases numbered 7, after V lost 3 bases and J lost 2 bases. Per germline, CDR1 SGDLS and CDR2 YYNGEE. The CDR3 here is CASSALAGEVTDTQYF. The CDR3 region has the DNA TGTGCCAGCAGCGCCTTAGCGGGGGAAGTCACAGATACGCAGTATTTT.

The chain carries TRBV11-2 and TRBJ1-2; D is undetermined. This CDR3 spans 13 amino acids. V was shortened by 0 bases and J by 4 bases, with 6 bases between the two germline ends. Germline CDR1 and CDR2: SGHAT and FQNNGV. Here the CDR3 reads CASSLDRFYGYTF. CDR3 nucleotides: TGTGCCAGCAGCTTAGACAGGTTCTATGGCTACACCTTC.

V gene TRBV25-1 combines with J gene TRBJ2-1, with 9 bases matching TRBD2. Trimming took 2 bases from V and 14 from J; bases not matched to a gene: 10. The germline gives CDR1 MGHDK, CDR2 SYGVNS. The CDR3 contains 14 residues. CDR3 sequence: CASSEPGAGGREFF. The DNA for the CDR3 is TGTGCCAGCAGTGAACCAGGAGCGGGGGGAAGGGAGTTCTTC. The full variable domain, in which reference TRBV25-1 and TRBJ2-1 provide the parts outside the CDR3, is EADIYQTPRYLVIGTGKKITLECSQTMGHDKMYWYQQDPGMELHLIHYSYGVNSTEKGDLSSESTVSRIRTEHFPLTLESARPSHTSQYLCASSEPGAGGREFFGPGTRLTVL.

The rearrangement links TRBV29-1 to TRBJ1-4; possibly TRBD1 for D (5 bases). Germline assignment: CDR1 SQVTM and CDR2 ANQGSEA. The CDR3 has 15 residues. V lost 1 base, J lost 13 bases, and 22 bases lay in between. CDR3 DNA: TGCAGCGTTGAAGGGGGTAGTTTCAGGGATCCACGACTGTTTTTT. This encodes CSVEGGSFRDPRLFF.

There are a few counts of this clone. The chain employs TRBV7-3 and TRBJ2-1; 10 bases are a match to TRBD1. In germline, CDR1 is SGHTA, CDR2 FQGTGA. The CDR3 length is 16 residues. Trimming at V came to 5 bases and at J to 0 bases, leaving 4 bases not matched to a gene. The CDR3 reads CASSKGQGSSYNEQFF. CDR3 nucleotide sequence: TGTGCCAGCAGCAAGGGACAGGGGAGCTCCTACAATGAGCAGTTCTTC.

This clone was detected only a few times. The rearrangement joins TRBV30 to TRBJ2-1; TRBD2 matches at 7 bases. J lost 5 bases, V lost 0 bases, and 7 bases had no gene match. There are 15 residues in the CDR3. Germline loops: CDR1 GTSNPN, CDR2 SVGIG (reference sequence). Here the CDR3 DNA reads TGTGCCTGGAGTGTAGGGGACTACCTTAACAATGAGCAGTTCTTC. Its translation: CAWSVGDYLNNEQFF.

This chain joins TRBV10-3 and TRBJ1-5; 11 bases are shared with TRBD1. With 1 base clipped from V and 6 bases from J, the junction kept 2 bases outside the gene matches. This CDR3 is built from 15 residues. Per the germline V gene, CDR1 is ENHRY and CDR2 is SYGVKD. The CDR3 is CAISELGQGVQPQHF. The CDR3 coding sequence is TGTGCCATCAGTGAGTTGGGACAGGGGGTTCAGCCCCAGCATTTT.

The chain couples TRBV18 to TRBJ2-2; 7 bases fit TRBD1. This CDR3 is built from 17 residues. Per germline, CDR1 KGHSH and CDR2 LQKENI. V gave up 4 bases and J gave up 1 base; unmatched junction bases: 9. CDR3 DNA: TGTGCCAGCTCACGCGACAGGGCCTTTAAGAACACCGGGGAGCTGTTTTTT. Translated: CASSRDRAFKNTGELFF. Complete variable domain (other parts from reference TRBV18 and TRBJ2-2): NAGVMQNPRHLVRRRGQEARLRCSPMKGHSHVYWYRQLPEEGLKFMVYLQKENIIDESGMPKERFSAEFPKEGPSILRIQQVVRGDSAAYFCASSRDRAFKNTGELFFGEGSRLTVL.

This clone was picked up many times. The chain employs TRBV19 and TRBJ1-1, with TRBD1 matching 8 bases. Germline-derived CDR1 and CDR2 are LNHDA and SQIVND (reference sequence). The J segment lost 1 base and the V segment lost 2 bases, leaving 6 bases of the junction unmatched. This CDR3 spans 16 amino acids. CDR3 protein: CASSIRGGQENTEAFF. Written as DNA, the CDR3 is TGTGCCAGTAGTATACGTGGGGGACAGGAGAACACTGAAGCTTTCTTT.